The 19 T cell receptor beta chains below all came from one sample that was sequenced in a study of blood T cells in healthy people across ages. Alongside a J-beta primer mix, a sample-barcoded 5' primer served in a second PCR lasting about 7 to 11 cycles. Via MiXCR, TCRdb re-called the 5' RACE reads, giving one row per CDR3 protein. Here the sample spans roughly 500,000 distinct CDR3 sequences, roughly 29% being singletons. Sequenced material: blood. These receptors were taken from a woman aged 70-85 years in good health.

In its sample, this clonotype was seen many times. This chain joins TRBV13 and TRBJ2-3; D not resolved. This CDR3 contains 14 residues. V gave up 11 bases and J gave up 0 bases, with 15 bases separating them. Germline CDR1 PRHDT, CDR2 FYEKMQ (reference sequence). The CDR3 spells CASCPRTSTDTQYF. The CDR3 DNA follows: TGTGCCTCCTGCCCCCGCACTAGCACAGATACGCAGTATTTT.

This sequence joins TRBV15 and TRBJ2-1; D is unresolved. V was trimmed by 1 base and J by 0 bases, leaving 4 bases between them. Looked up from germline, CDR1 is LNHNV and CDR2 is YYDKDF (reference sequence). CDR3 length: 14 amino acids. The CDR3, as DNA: TGTGCCACCAGCAGAGTAGGCTCCTACAATGAGCAGTTCTTC. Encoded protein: CATSRVGSYNEQFF.

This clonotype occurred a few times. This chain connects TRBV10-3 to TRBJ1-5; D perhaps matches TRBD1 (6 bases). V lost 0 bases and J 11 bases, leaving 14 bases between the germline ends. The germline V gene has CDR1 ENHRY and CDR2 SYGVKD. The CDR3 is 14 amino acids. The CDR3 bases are TGTGCCATCAGTGAGTCCGGGGGCGGGTTGGCCCAGCATTTT. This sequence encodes CAISESGGGLAQHF.

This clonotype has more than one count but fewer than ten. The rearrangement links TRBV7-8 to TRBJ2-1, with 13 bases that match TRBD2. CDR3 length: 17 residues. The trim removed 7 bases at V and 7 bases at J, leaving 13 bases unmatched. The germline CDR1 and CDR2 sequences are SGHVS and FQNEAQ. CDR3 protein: CASTPSFGTSGENEQFF. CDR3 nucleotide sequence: TGTGCCAGCACCCCGTCGTTCGGGACTAGCGGGGAGAATGAGCAGTTCTTC.

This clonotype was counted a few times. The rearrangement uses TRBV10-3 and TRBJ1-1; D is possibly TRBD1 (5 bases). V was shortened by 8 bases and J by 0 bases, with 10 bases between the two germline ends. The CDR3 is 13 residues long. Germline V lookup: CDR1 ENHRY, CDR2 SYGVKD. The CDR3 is CAIGRGVNTEAFF. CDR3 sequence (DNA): TGTGCCATCGGACGAGGGGTGAACACTGAAGCTTTCTTT.

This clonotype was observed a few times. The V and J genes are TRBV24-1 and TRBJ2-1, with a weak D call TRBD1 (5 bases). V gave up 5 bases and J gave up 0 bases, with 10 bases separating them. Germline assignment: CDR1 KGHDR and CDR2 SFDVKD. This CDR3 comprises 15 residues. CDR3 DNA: TGTGCCACCAGTGGACAGCCTACCTCCTACAATGAGCAGTTCTTC. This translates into CATSGQPTSYNEQFF.

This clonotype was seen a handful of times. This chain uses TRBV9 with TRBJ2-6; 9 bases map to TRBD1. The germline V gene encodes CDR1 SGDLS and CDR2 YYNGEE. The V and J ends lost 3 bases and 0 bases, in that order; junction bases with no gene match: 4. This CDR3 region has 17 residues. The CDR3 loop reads CASSAGTGNSGANVLTF. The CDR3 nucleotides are TGTGCCAGCAGCGCCGGGACAGGGAACTCTGGGGCCAACGTCCTGACTTTC.

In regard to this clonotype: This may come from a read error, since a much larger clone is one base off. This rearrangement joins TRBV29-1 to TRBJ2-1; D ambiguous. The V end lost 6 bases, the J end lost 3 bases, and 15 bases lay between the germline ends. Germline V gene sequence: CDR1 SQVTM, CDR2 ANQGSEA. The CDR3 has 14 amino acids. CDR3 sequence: CSVPVRLNYNEQFF. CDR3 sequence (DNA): TGCAGCGTGCCTGTTAGACTGAACTACAATGAGCAGTTCTTC.

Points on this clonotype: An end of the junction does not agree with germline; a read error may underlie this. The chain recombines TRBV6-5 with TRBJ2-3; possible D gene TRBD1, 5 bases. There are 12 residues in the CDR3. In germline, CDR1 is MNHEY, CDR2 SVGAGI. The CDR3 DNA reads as TGTGCCAGCAGTCCAGGGAAGGATACACAGTATTTT. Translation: CASSPGKDTQYF.

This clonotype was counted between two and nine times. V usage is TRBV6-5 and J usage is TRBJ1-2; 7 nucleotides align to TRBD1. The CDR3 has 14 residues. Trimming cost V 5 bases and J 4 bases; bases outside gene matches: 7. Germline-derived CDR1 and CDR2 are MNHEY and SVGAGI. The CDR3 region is CASSLRQGSYGYTF. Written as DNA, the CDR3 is TGTGCCAGCAGTCTCCGACAGGGTAGCTATGGCTACACCTTC.

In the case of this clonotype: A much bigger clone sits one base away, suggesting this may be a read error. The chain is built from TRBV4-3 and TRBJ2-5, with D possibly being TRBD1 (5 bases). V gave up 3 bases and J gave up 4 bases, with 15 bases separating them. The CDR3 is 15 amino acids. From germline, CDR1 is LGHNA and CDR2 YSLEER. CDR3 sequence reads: CASSHQAGYRETQYF. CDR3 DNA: TGCGCCAGCAGCCACCAAGCAGGGTACCGAGAGACCCAGTACTTC.

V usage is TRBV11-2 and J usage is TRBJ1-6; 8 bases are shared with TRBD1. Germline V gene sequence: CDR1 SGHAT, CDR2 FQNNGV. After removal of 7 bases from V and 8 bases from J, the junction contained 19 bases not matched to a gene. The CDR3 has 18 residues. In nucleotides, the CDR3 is TGTGCCAGCACCCGACGTGGGGCAGGGGGCTTCGCTTATTCACCCCTCCACTTT. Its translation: CASTRRGAGGFAYSPLHF. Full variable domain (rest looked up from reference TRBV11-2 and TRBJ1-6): EAGVAQSPRYKIIEKRQSVAFWCNPISGHATLYWYQQILGQGPKLLIQFQNNGVVDDSQLPKDRFSAERLKGVDSTLKIQPAKLEDSAVYLCASTRRGAGGFAYSPLHFGNGTRLTVT.

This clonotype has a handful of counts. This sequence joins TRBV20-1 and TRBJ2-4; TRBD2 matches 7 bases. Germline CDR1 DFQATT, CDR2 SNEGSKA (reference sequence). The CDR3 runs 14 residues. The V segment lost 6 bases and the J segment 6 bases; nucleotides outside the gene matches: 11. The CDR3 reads CSARKATSANIQYF. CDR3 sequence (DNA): TGCAGTGCAAGAAAGGCAACTAGCGCAAACATTCAGTACTTC.

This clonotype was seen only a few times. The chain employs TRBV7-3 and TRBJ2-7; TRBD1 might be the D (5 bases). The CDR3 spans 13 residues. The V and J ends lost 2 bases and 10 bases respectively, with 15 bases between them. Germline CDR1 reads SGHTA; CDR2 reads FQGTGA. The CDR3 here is CASSLSQGTPQYF. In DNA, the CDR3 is TGTGCCAGCAGCTTATCCCAGGGTACGCCTCAGTACTTC.

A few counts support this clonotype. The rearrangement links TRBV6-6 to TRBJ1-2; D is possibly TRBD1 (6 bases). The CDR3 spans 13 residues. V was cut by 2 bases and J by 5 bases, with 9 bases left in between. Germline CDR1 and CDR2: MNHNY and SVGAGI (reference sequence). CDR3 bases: TGTGCCAGCAGTTACATCGGGACATATGGCTACACCTTC. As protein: CASSYIGTYGYTF.

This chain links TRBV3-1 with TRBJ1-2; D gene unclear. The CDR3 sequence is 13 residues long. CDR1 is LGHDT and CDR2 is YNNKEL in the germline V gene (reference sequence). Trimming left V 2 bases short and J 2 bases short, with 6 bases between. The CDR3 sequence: CASSQRQNYGYTF. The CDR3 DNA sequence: TGTGCCAGCAGCCAACGGCAGAACTATGGCTACACCTTC. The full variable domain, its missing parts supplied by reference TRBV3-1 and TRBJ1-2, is DTAVSQTPKYLVTQMGNDKSIKCEQNLGHDTMYWYKQDSKKFLKIMFSYNNKELIINETVPNRFSPKSPDKAHLNLHINSLELGDSAVYFCASSQRQNYGYTFGSGTRLTVV.

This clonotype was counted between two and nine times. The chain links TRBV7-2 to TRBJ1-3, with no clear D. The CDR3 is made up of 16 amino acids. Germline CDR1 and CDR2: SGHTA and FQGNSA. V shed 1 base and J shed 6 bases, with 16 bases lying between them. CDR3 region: CASSLVATYGINTIYF. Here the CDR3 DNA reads TGTGCCAGCAGCTTAGTCGCTACCTATGGGATAAACACCATATATTTT.

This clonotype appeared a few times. CDR3 bases: TGCAGCGTTGAAGAGGGAAACACCATATATTTT. Residues: CSVEEGNTIYF. The rearrangement uses TRBV29-1 and TRBJ1-3, with D hard to call. Germline V lookup: CDR1 SQVTM, CDR2 ANQGSEA. The V gene lost 0 bases and the J gene lost 4 bases, with 1 base spanning the gap. The CDR3 length is 11 residues.

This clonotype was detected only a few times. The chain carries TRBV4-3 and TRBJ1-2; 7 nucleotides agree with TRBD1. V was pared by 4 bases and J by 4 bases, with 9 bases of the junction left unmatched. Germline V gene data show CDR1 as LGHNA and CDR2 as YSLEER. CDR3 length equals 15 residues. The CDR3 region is CASSRVDRDSYGYTF. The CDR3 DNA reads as TGCGCCAGCAGCCGAGTCGACAGGGATTCCTATGGCTACACCTTC.